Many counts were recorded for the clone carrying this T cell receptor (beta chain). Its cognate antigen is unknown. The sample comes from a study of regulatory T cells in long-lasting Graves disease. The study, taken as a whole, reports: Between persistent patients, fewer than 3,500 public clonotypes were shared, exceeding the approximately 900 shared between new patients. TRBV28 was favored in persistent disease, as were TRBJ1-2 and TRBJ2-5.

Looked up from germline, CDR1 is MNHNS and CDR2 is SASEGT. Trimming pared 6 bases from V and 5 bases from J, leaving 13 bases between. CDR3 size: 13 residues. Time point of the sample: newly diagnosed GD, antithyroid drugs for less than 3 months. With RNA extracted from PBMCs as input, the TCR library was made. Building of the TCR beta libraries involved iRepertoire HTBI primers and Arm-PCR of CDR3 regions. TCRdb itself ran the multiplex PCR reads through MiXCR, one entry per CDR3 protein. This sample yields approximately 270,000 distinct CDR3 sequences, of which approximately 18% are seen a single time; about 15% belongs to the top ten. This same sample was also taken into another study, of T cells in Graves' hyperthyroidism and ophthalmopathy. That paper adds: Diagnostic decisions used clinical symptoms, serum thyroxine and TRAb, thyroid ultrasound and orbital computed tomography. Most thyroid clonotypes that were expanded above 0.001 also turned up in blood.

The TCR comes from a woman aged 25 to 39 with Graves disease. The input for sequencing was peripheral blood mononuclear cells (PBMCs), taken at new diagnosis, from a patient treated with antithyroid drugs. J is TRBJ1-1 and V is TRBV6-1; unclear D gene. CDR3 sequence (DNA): TGTGCCAGCAGAAAAGGGAGATGGACTGAAGCTTTCTTT. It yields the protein CASRKGRWTEAFF.